This note documents a single T cell receptor (beta chain) sequence. The V segment lost 4 bases and the J segment 4 bases; nucleotides outside the gene matches: 13. Germline V CDR1 and CDR2: LNHDA, SQIVND (reference sequence). This CDR3 region has 17 residues. In the authors' methods: Scientists estimated how many nucleated cells there were by amplifying reference gene primers. Here immunoSEQ multiplex PCR was the method, and the copy in TCRdb shows in-frame clones only, minus some. V and J calls and clone size are given by that table; D and trimming were obtained from the DNA. The sample carries roughly 230,000 clones, roughly four fifths recorded once. The data were obtained in a study of blood T cell repertoires in COVID-19. Study-wide background: Specimens from acute and convalescent COVID-19 originated in the United States, Italy and Spain. PBMCs, B-cell-depleted T cells, or T cells were the source of the cDNA or gDNA that made up the material.

The sequence was collected from a man aged 50-59 years with active or convalescent COVID-19. The sample comprised peripheral blood. The V gene is TRBV19, the J gene TRBJ1-2; 9 bases are a match to TRBD1. Written as DNA, the CDR3 is TGTGCCAGTAGTACAACAGGGGGCGGGGCCCCCCGCTATGGCTACACCTTC. Its translation is CASSTTGGGAPRYGYTF.